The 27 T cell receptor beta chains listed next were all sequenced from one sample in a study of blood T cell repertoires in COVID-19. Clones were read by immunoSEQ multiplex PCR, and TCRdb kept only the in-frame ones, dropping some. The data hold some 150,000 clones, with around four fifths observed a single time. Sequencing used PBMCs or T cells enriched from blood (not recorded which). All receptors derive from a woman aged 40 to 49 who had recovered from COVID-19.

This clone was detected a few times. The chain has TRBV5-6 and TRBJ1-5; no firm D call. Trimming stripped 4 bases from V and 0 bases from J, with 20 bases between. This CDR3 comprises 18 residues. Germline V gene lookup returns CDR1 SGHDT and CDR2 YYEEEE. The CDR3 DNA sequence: TGTGCCAGCAGCCGGAGTATGAGAAGCTCCCCTAGCAATCAGCCCCAGCATTTT. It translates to CASSRSMRSSPSNQPQHF.

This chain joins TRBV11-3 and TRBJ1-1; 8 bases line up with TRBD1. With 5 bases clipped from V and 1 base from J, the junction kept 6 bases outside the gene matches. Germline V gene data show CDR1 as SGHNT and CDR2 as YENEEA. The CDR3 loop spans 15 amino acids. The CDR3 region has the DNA TGTGCCAGCAGCCTATCCACAGGGGGGAACACTGAAGCTTTCTTT. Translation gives CASSLSTGGNTEAFF.

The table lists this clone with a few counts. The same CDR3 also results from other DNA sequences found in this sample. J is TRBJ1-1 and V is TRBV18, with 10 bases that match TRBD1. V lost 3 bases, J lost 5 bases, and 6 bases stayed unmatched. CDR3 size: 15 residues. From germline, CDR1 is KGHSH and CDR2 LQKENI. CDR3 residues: CASSPSGTGVTEAFF. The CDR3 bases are TGTGCCAGCTCACCTTCCGGGACAGGGGTTACTGAAGCTTTCTTT.

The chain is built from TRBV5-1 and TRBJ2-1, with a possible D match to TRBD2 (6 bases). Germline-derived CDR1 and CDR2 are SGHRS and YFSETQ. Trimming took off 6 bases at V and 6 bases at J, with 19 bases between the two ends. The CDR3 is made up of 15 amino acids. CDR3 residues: CASTPGRGAANEQFF. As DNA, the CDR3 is TGCGCCAGCACCCCCGGCCGCGGGGCGGCCAATGAGCAGTTCTTC.

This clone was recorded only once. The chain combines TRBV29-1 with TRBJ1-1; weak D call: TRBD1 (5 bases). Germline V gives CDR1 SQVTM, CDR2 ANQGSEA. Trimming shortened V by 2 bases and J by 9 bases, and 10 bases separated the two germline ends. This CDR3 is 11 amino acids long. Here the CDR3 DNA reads TGCAGCGTTGAAAGGGGCGCTCAAGCTTTCTTT. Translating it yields CSVERGAQAFF.

The CDR3 loop is CASSPRGSGGLLGEQYF. CDR3 nucleotide sequence: TGTGCCAGCAGCCCTCGTGGTAGCGGGGGCTTATTGGGGGAGCAGTACTTC. The gene calls are TRBV14 and TRBJ2-7; 9 nucleotides align to TRBD2. V lost 4 bases and J lost 7; bases outside the gene matches: 17. The germline V gene has CDR1 SGHDN and CDR2 FVKESK. This CDR3 contains 17 residues.

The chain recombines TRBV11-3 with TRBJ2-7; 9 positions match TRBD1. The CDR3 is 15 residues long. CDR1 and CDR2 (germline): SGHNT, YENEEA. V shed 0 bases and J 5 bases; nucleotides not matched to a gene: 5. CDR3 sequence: CASSLEGQGTHEQYF. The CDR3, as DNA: TGTGCCAGCAGCTTAGAGGGACAGGGTACCCACGAGCAGTACTTC. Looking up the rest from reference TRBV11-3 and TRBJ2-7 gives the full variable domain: EAGVVQSPRYKIIEKKQPVAFWCNPISGHNTLYWYLQNLGQGPELLIRYENEEAVDDSQLPKDRFSAERLKGVDSTLKIQPAELGDSAVYLCASSLEGQGTHEQYFGPGTRLTVT.

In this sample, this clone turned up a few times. Written as DNA, the CDR3 is TGCGCCACCCACCCGACGAGCTGTAACATTGTGGGGCCTGGGAACGGCCAGCCCCAGCATTTT. Translating gives CATHPTSCNIVGPGNGQPQHF. The V and J genes are TRBV5-1 and TRBJ1-5; D possibly corresponds to TRBD1 (5 bases). CDR1 is SGHRS, CDR2 YFSETQ, per germline. The ends were cut back, 9 bases at V and 7 bases at J, with 41 bases in the middle. CDR3 length: 21 amino acids. Drawing the rest from reference TRBV5-1 and TRBJ1-5, the complete variable domain is KAGVTQTPRYLIKTRGQQVTLSCSPISGHRSVSWYQQTPGQGLQFLFEYFSETQRNKGNFPGRFSGRQFSNSRSEMNVSTLELGDSALYLCATHPTSCNIVGPGNGQPQHFGDGTRLSIL.

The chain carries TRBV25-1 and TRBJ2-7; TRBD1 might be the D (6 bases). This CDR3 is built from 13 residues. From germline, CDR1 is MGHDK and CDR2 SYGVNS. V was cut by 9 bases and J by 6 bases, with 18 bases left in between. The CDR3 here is CASRQNRESEQYF. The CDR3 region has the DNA TGTGCCAGTAGACAAAACAGGGAGAGCGAGCAGTACTTC.

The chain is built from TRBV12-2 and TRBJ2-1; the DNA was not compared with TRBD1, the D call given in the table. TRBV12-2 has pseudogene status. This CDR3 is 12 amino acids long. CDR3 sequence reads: CASCSSYNEQFF. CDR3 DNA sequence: TGTGCAAGTTGCAGCTCCTACAATGAGCAGTTCTTC.

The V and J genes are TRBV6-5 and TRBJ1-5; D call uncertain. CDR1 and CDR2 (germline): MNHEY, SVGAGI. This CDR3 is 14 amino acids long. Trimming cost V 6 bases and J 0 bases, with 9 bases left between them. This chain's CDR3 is CASRDWYSNQPQHF. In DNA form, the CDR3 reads TGTGCCAGCAGGGACTGGTATAGCAATCAGCCCCAGCATTTT.

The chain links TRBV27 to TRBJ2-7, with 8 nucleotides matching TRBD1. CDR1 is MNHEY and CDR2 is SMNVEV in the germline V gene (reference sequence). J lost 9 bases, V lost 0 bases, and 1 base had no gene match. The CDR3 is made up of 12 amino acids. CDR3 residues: CASSLSGQGQYF. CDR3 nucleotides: TGTGCCAGCAGTTTATCCGGACAGGGGCAGTACTTC.

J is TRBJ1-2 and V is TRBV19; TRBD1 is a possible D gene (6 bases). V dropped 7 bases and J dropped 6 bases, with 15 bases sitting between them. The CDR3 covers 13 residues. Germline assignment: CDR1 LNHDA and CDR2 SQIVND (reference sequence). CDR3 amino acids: CASNGGAIDGYTF. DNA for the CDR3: TGTGCCAGTAATGGGGGGGCAATCGATGGCTACACCTTC.

Here the CDR3 reads CASSQRTSGAYEQYF. DNA of the CDR3: TGTGCCAGCAGCCAACGGACTAGCGGGGCCTACGAGCAGTACTTC. This chain joins TRBV3-1 (or the pseudogene TRBV3-2) and TRBJ2-7, with 12 bases identical to TRBD2. Germline CDR1 LGHDT, CDR2 YNNKEL (reference sequence). The V and J ends lost 2 bases and 2 bases, in that order; junction bases with no gene match: 1. This CDR3 spans 15 amino acids.

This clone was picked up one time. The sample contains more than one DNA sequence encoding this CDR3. The CDR3: CASSLEGQGGTEAFF. The CDR3 DNA reads as TGTGCCAGCAGCTTAGAAGGGCAGGGCGGCACTGAAGCTTTCTTT. The chain has TRBV7-9 and TRBJ1-1; D may be TRBD1 (5 bases). Trimming took off 1 base at V and 4 bases at J, with 13 bases between the two ends. This CDR3 region has 15 residues. Germline V gives CDR1 SEHNR, CDR2 FQNEAQ (reference sequence).

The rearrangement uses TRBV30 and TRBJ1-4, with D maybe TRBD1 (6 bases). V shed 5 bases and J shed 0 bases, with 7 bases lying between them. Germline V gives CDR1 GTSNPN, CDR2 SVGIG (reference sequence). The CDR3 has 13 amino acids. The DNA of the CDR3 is TGTGCCTGGGGACAGACAACTAATGAAAAACTGTTTTTT. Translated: CAWGQTTNEKLFF.

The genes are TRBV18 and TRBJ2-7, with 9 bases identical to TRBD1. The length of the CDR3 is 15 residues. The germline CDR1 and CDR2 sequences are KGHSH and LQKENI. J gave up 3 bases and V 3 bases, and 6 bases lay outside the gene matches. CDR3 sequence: CASSPGGTGSYEQYF. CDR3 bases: TGTGCCAGCTCACCCGGAGGGACAGGGAGCTACGAGCAGTACTTC.

The DNA of the CDR3 is TGTGCCAGCAGCCGAGGAGCGGGGGATGAGCAGTTCTTC. This codes for CASSRGAGDEQFF. This sequence joins TRBV14 and TRBJ2-1; 8 nucleotides line up with TRBD2. The CDR3 is 13 residues long. Germline CDR1 reads SGHDN; CDR2 reads FVKESK. The V segment lost 4 bases and the J segment 8 bases; nucleotides outside the gene matches: 4. The variable domain in full, completed from reference TRBV14 and TRBJ2-1, reads EAGVTQFPSHSVIEKGQTVTLRCDPISGHDNLYWYRRVMGKEIKFLLHFVKESKQDESGMPNNRFLAERTGGTYSTLKVQPAELEDSGVYFCASSRGAGDEQFFGPGTRLTVL.

CDR3 DNA: TGTGCCAGCAGCTCCCGGACAGGGGGCGACGGCACTGAAGCTTTCTTT. Encoded protein: CASSSRTGGDGTEAFF. The J gene is TRBJ1-1, the V gene TRBV5-4; TRBD1 agrees at 11 bases. Looked up from germline, CDR1 is SGHNT and CDR2 is YYREEE (reference sequence). The CDR3 contains 16 residues. The V segment lost 3 bases and the J segment 4 bases; nucleotides outside the gene matches: 8.

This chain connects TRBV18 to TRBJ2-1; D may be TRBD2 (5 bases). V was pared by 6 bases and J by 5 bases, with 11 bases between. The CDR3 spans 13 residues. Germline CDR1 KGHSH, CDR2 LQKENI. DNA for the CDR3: TGTGCCAGCTCTCCGTCGGGGAACAATGAGCAGTTCTTC. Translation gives CASSPSGNNEQFF.

CDR3 in DNA: TGTGCCAGCAGCAAAGCTGGGACTACCATCTACGAGCAGTACTTC. Residues: CASSKAGTTIYEQYF. V usage is TRBV21-1 and J usage is TRBJ2-7; TRBD2, the table's D call, lacks a check against the DNA. TRBV21-1 is a listed pseudogene. The length of the CDR3 is 15 residues.

The CDR3 nucleotides are TGTGCCAGCAGTCCTTCTGGAAACACCATATATTTT. Translation gives CASSPSGNTIYF. The chain couples TRBV12-3 or TRBV12-4 to TRBJ1-3; D not certain. V shed 5 bases and J shed 1 base, with 3 bases lying between them. This CDR3 spans 12 amino acids.

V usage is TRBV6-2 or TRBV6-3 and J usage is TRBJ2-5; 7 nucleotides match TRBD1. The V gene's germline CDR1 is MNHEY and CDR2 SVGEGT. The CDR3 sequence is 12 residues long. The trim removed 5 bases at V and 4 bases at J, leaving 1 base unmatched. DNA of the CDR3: TGTGCCAGCAGTGGGGACAGAGAGACCCAGTACTTC. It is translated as CASSGDRETQYF.

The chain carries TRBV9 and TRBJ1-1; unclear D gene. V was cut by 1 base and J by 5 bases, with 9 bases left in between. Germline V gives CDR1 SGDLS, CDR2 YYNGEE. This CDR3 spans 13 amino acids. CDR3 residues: CASSVFGETEAFF. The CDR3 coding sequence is TGTGCCAGCAGCGTATTCGGGGAAACTGAAGCTTTCTTT.

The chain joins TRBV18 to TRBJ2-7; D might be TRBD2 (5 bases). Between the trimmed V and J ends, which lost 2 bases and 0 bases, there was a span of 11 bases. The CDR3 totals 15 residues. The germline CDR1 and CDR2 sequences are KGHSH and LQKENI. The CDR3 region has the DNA TGTGCCAGCTCACCAAGTAGCGTTAGCTCCTACGAGCAGTACTTC. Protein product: CASSPSSVSSYEQYF.

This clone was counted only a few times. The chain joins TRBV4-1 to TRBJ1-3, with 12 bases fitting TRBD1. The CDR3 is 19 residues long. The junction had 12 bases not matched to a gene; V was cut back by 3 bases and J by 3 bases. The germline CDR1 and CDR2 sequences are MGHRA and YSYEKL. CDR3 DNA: TGCGCCAGCAGCCAGACTCCGGGACAGGGGGCGCCGAGTGGAAACACCATATATTTT. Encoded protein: CASSQTPGQGAPSGNTIYF.

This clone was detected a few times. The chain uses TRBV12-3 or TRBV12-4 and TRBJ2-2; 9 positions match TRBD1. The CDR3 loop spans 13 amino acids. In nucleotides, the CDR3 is TGTGCAGCGGGGACAGGGTTCGGCGGGGAGCTGTTTTTT. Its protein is CAAGTGFGGELFF.